This entry lists 29 T cell receptor beta chains sequenced from one sample in a study of T cell responses to AZD1222 COVID-19 vaccine. Produced via immunoSEQ multiplex PCR; TCRdb's table is partial and in-frame only. The sample lists about 120,000 clones; approximately 90% were seen once. The input for sequencing was peripheral blood, taken 28 days after the second AZD1222 dose. The receptor source for this set is an adult who received the AZD1222 COVID-19 vaccine.

The CDR3, as DNA: TGTGCCAACAGGGTACCTTATGAAAAACTGTTTTTT. Protein sequence: CANRVPYEKLFF. The J gene is TRBJ1-4, the V gene TRBV2; weak D call: TRBD1 (6 bases). The germline V gene has CDR1 SNHLY and CDR2 FYNNEI. Trimming took 10 bases from V and 6 from J, leaving 12 bases between them. CDR3 length equals 12 residues.

The chain couples TRBV6-4 to TRBJ2-1, with 12 bases that match TRBD1. CDR3 length equals 15 residues. The germline CDR1 and CDR2 sequences are MRHNA and SNTAGT. The J segment lost 7 bases and the V segment lost 5 bases, leaving 6 bases of the junction unmatched. The CDR3 DNA is TGTGCCAGCAGTTCCGGGACAGGGGGCTGGAATGAGCAGTTCTTC. Translated: CASSSGTGGWNEQFF.

This chain links TRBV19 with TRBJ1-3, with D maybe TRBD1 (5 bases). V gave up 6 bases and J gave up 2 bases, with 11 bases separating them. The germline V gene has CDR1 LNHDA and CDR2 SQIVND (reference sequence). The CDR3 spans 14 residues. CDR3 bases: TGTGCCAGTAGACCAGGGAGCACTGGAAACACCATATATTTT. Protein: CASRPGSTGNTIYF.

The chain has TRBV11-2 and TRBJ1-1; D is unresolved. Germline-derived CDR1 and CDR2 are SGHAT and FQNNGV. CDR3 length: 12 residues. Trimming took off 5 bases at V and 6 bases at J, with 10 bases between the two ends. CDR3 sequence reads: CASSQTTAEAFF. Written as DNA, the CDR3 is TGTGCCAGCAGCCAAACAACTGCTGAAGCTTTCTTT. The full variable domain, its missing parts supplied by reference TRBV11-2 and TRBJ1-1, is EAGVAQSPRYKIIEKRQSVAFWCNPISGHATLYWYQQILGQGPKLLIQFQNNGVVDDSQLPKDRFSAERLKGVDSTLKIQPAKLEDSAVYLCASSQTTAEAFFGQGTRLTVV.

The V and J genes are TRBV2 and TRBJ2-3, with 8 bases lining up with TRBD2. V lost 6 bases to trimming and J lost 1 base; unmatched junction nucleotides: 9. The CDR3 is 16 residues long. The germline V gene encodes CDR1 SNHLY and CDR2 FYNNEI. The DNA for the CDR3 is TGTGCCAGCAGAATCCCAGCGGGGGAGCGCACAGATACGCAGTATTTT. Residues: CASRIPAGERTDTQYF.

The chain carries TRBV6-5 and TRBJ1-2; D is undetermined. Germline V lookup: CDR1 MNHEY, CDR2 SVGAGI. Between the trimmed V and J ends, which lost 0 bases and 4 bases, there was a span of 9 bases. This CDR3 has 14 amino acids. DNA for the CDR3: TGTGCCAGCAGTTACTCGGACGGCCTCTATGGCTACACCTTC. It specifies CASSYSDGLYGYTF.

This clone occurred a few times. The rearrangement links TRBV7-9 to TRBJ2-5; D is ambiguous. The germline V gene has CDR1 SEHNR and CDR2 FQNEAQ (reference sequence). Trimming left V 5 bases short and J 3 bases short, with 4 bases between. This CDR3 is 11 amino acids long. DNA for the CDR3: TGTGCCAGCAGCCAAAAAGAGACCCAGTACTTC. Translation gives CASSQKETQYF.

The chain is built from TRBV24-1 and TRBJ2-2, with 13 nucleotides matching TRBD2. The J segment lost 2 bases and the V segment lost 4 bases, leaving 9 bases of the junction unmatched. Germline assignment: CDR1 KGHDR and CDR2 SFDVKD. The CDR3 runs to 19 residues. The chain's CDR3 is CATSEGGTSGVFNTGELFF. The CDR3 coding sequence is TGTGCCACCAGTGAGGGGGGGACTAGCGGGGTTTTCAACACCGGGGAGCTGTTTTTT.

This chain uses TRBV9 with TRBJ1-5; D is perhaps TRBD1 (6 bases). V was shortened by 3 bases and J by 5 bases, with 9 bases between the two germline ends. Germline CDR1 and CDR2: SGDLS and YYNGEE. The CDR3 extends over 13 amino acids. The CDR3 spells CASSGTEDQPQHF. The CDR3 nucleotides read TGTGCCAGCAGCGGGACAGAGGATCAGCCCCAGCATTTT.

Here the CDR3 reads CARIEAGNTIYF. The CDR3 DNA is TGTGCCAGGATTGAGGCTGGAAACACCATATATTTT. The rearrangement links TRBV14 to TRBJ1-3; D is unresolved. The V end lost 9 bases, the J end lost 2 bases, and 8 bases lay between the germline ends. The germline CDR1 and CDR2 sequences are SGHDN and FVKESK. The CDR3 contains 12 residues.

This clone was seen a single time. The CDR3 sequence is CAISTTTGVSYEQYF. CDR3 coding DNA: TGTGCCATCAGTACGACGACAGGGGTCTCCTACGAGCAGTACTTC. The chain uses TRBV10-3 and TRBJ2-7; 8 bases are a match to TRBD1. The germline V gene has CDR1 ENHRY and CDR2 SYGVKD. Trimming took 5 bases from V and 0 from J; bases not matched to a gene: 6. This CDR3 spans 15 amino acids.

The chain employs TRBV4-2 and TRBJ2-3; D is ambiguous. The CDR3 runs 12 residues. V was trimmed by 1 base and J by 5 bases, leaving 4 bases between them. From germline, CDR1 is LGHNA and CDR2 YNFKEQ. The DNA of the CDR3 is TGTGCCAGCAGCCAAGGAGTAGATACGCAGTATTTT. This translates into CASSQGVDTQYF.

This rearrangement joins TRBV7-9 to TRBJ2-3; 13 bases line up with TRBD2. The CDR3 has 17 amino acids. The germline CDR1 and CDR2 sequences are SEHNR and FQNEAQ (reference sequence). Trimming took 5 bases from V and 2 from J; bases not matched to a gene: 7. The CDR3 region has the DNA TGTGCCAGCAGCAAGACTAGCGGGGGGCACCACACAGATACGCAGTATTTT. It encodes CASSKTSGGHHTDTQYF.

This clone was picked up a small number of times. Additional DNA sequences in this sample encode the identical CDR3. The genes are TRBV12-3 or TRBV12-4 and TRBJ1-1; tentative D call: TRBD1 (5 bases). The V and J ends lost 0 bases and 4 bases respectively, with 6 bases between them. This CDR3 spans 13 amino acids. As DNA, the CDR3 is TGTGCCAGCAGTTTAGCTGGGGGCACTGAAGCTTTCTTT. Protein product: CASSLAGGTEAFF.

The chain uses TRBV11-2 and TRBJ2-7; 8 nucleotides agree with TRBD1. The ends lost 6 bases at V and 6 bases at J; junction bases unmatched: 7. Germline V gene data show CDR1 as SGHAT and CDR2 as FQNNGV. The CDR3 spans 13 residues. This CDR3 reads CASRFPGQVEQYF. The CDR3 DNA sequence: TGTGCCAGCAGATTTCCGGGACAGGTCGAGCAGTACTTC.

This clone has only a few counts. The J gene is TRBJ1-3, the V gene TRBV7-3; 10 nucleotides line up with TRBD1. The CDR3 loop spans 15 amino acids. Germline V gives CDR1 SGHTA, CDR2 FQGTGA. Trimming took 5 bases from V and 4 from J; bases not matched to a gene: 5. The CDR3 loop reads CASSLQGQGGNTIYF. CDR3 coding DNA: TGTGCCAGCAGCCTTCAGGGACAGGGGGGAAACACCATATATTTT.

The chain is built from TRBV18 and TRBJ2-1, with 8 bases identical to TRBD2. V lost 3 bases, J lost 1 base, and 5 bases stayed unmatched. The CDR3 runs 16 residues. CDR1 is KGHSH and CDR2 is LQKENI in the germline V gene. CDR3 region: CASSPRLASSYNEQFF. The CDR3 DNA reads TGTGCCAGCTCACCGCGACTAGCGAGTTCCTACAATGAGCAGTTCTTC. The whole variable domain, remainder taken from reference TRBV18 and TRBJ2-1, is NAGVMQNPRHLVRRRGQEARLRCSPMKGHSHVYWYRQLPEEGLKFMVYLQKENIIDESGMPKERFSAEFPKEGPSILRIQQVVRGDSAAYFCASSPRLASSYNEQFFGPGTRLTVL.

The CDR3 loop is CASSSSSSGGANVLTF. CDR3 coding DNA: TGTGCCAGCAGTTCCAGTAGCAGTGGTGGGGCCAACGTCCTGACTTTC. The J gene is TRBJ2-6, the V gene TRBV28; D ambiguous. The germline V gene encodes CDR1 MDHEN and CDR2 SYDVKM. V gave up 4 bases and J gave up 3 bases, with 13 bases separating them. The CDR3 spans 16 residues.

In the case of this clone: The same CDR3 can be traced to other DNA sequences in this sample. The V call is TRBV5-4, the J call TRBJ2-1, with D uncertain. This CDR3 comprises 11 residues. Germline values: CDR1 SGHNT, CDR2 YYREEE (reference sequence). Trimming stripped 2 bases from V and 6 bases from J, with 3 bases between. The CDR3 sequence: CASSLSNEQFF. The CDR3 coding sequence is TGTGCCAGCAGCTTAAGCAATGAGCAGTTCTTC.

CDR3 nucleotide sequence: TGTGCCAGCAGTTTTTTGTATAGGGTGGCGTACTTC. Its translation: CASSFLYRVAYF. The gene calls are TRBV28 and TRBJ2-7; D not certain. This CDR3 contains 12 residues. In germline, CDR1 is MDHEN, CDR2 SYDVKM. V lost 3 bases to trimming and J lost 12 bases, with 15 bases between them.

This chain connects TRBV27 to TRBJ1-5; the match to TRBD1 covers 10 bases. The CDR3 sequence is 15 residues long. J lost 6 bases, V lost 1 base, and 3 bases had no gene match. Germline CDR1 and CDR2: MNHEY and SMNVEV (reference sequence). The CDR3 DNA follows: TGTGCCAGCAGTTTATATGGGACAGGGGTTCAGCCCCAGCATTTT. This codes for CASSLYGTGVQPQHF.

V is TRBV2 and J is TRBJ1-5; TRBD1 agrees at 8 bases. The ends lost 2 bases at V and 6 bases at J; junction bases unmatched: 6. Germline V lookup: CDR1 SNHLY, CDR2 FYNNEI. The CDR3 runs 15 residues. The chain's CDR3 is CASSEQGARGQPQHF. In DNA, the CDR3 is TGTGCCAGCAGTGAACAGGGGGCGCGGGGTCAGCCCCAGCATTTT. The variable domain in full, with the rest retrieved from reference TRBV2 and TRBJ1-5, is EPEVTQTPSHQVTQMGQEVILRCVPISNHLYFYWYRQILGQKVEFLVSFYNNEISEKSEIFDDQFSVERPDGSNFTLKIRSTKLEDSAMYFCASSEQGARGQPQHFGDGTRLSIL.

The sample holds one count of this clone. The chain is built from TRBV7-2 and TRBJ2-6; D unresolved. V was trimmed by 4 bases and J by 2 bases, leaving 12 bases between them. The CDR3 consists of 16 residues. Germline V lookup: CDR1 SGHTA, CDR2 FQGNSA. CDR3 in DNA: TGTGCCAGCAGCTACATCGGCGGAACTGGGGCCAACGTCCTGACTTTC. It specifies CASSYIGGTGANVLTF.

The chain joins TRBV3-1 (or the pseudogene TRBV3-2) to TRBJ2-7; D is possibly TRBD1 (7 bases). Germline assignment: CDR1 LGHDT and CDR2 YNNKEL (reference sequence). The CDR3 is made up of 15 amino acids. V dropped 4 bases and J dropped 0 bases, with 13 bases sitting between them. The CDR3 loop reads CASSPQGTHSYEQYF. The CDR3 DNA follows: TGTGCCAGCAGCCCACAGGGGACTCACTCCTACGAGCAGTACTTC.

The rearrangement links TRBV27 to TRBJ2-7; D might be TRBD1 (6 bases). This CDR3 contains 13 residues. The germline V and J ends were trimmed by 5 bases and 6 bases, with 14 bases remaining between them. In germline, CDR1 is MNHEY, CDR2 SMNVEV (reference sequence). This CDR3 is CASSIHRVSEQYF. The CDR3 DNA reads as TGTGCCAGCAGTATCCACAGGGTAAGCGAGCAGTACTTC.

The rearrangement links TRBV28 to TRBJ2-1; 11 nucleotides agree with TRBD2. Trimming took 5 bases from V and 7 from J; bases not matched to a gene: 10. The CDR3 length is 16 residues. The germline gives CDR1 MDHEN, CDR2 SYDVKM. The DNA of the CDR3 is TGTGCCAGCAGTCTAGCGGGGGGCACCATTGTGAATGAGCAGTTCTTC. Amino acid sequence: CASSLAGGTIVNEQFF.

The rearrangement links TRBV9 to TRBJ1-1; D is ambiguous. Trimming removed 1 base from V and 0 bases from J, with 4 bases in between. This CDR3 has 13 residues. CDR1 is SGDLS, CDR2 YYNGEE, per germline. The CDR3 sequence: CASSVNLNTEAFF. The DNA for the CDR3 is TGTGCCAGCAGCGTAAACCTGAACACTGAAGCTTTCTTT.

The V and J genes are TRBV7-9 and TRBJ2-2, with a weak D call TRBD2 (6 bases). The CDR3 spans 15 residues. Trimming stripped 10 bases from V and 4 bases from J, with 19 bases between. Per the germline V gene, CDR1 is SEHNR and CDR2 is FQNEAQ (reference sequence). For the CDR3, the DNA is TGTGCCATGCCGAGGAATTGGGGAGGCACCGGGGAGCTGTTTTTT. Translated, it gives CAMPRNWGGTGELFF.

Of note for this clone: Other DNA sequences in the sample encode the same CDR3. The chain carries TRBV19 and TRBJ2-3; either TRBD1 or TRBD2 may supply D (6 bases each). The CDR3 loop spans 15 amino acids. V lost 6 bases and J lost 1, with 14 bases in between. Germline-derived CDR1 and CDR2 are LNHDA and SQIVND (reference sequence). The CDR3 nucleotides are TGTGCCAGTAGCAAGGGGGGAGGTGGCACAGATACGCAGTATTTT. As protein: CASSKGGGGTDTQYF. The entire variable domain, with the rest obtained from reference TRBV19 and TRBJ2-3, is as follows: DGGITQSPKYLFRKEGQNVTLSCEQNLNHDAMYWYRQDPGQGLRLIYYSQIVNDFQKGDIAEGYSVSREKKESFPLTVTSAQKNPTAFYLCASSKGGGGTDTQYFGPGTRLTVL.